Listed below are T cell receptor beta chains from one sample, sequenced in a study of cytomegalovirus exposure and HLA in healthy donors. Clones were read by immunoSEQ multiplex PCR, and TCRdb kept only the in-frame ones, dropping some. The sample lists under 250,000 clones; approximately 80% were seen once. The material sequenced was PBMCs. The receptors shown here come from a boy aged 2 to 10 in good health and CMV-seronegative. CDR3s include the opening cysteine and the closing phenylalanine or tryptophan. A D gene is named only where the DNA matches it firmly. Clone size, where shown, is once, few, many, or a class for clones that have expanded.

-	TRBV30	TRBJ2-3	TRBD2	TGTGCCTGGGCGAGCGGGGGGGAAGATACGCAGTATTTT	CAWASGGEDTQYF
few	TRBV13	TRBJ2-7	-	TGTGCCAGCAGCCGCCGGGAAGAGCAGTACTTC	CASSRREEQYF
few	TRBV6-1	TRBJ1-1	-	TGTGCCAGCAACTGGGAGAGCCTGAACACTGAAGCTTTCTTT	CASNWESLNTEAFF
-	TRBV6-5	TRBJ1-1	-	TGTGCCAGCAGTCTACAGGGTCCAGCGGACACTGAAGCTTTCTTT	CASSLQGPADTEAFF
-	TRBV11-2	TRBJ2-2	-	TGTGCCAGCAGCTTAGGTTCAGGAACGAACACCGGGGAGCTGTTTTTT	CASSLGSGTNTGELFF
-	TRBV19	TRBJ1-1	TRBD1	TGTGCCAGTAGTATACTCGGACAGGGGGGCACTGAAGCTTTCTTT	CASSILGQGGTEAFF
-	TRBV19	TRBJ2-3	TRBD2	TGTGCCAGTAGTACTAGCGGGAGGGAGACAGATACGCAGTATTTT	CASSTSGRETDTQYF
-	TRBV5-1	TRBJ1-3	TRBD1	TGCGCCAGCAGCGTTACAGGGGTCACTCCTGGAAACACCATATATTTT	CASSVTGVTPGNTIYF
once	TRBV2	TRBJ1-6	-	TGTGCCAGCACTCCTGGGGGAGGCACCCTCCACTTT	CASTPGGGTLHF
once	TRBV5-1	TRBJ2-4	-	TGCGCCAGCAGCTTCCAGGGGATCGTCAAAAACATTCAGTACTTC	CASSFQGIVKNIQYF
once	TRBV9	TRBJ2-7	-	TGTGCCAGCAGCCCGGGGCAGGGGATCTACGAGCAGTACTTC	CASSPGQGIYEQYF
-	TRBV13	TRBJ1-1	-	TGTGCCAGCAGCCCGCCTTTGGCTGGTGAAGCTTTCTTT	CASSPPLAGEAFF
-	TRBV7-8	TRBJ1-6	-	TGTGCCAGCAGCTGGGGCAGCAATTCACCCCTCCACTTT	CASSWGSNSPLHF
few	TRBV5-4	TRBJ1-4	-	TGTGCCAGCAGCGTGGGAGCGGGTCCACTGTTTTTT	CASSVGAGPLFF
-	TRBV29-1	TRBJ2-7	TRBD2	TGCAGCGCCGACTCCGGGGGGACCTCCTACGAGCAGTACTTC	CSADSGGTSYEQYF
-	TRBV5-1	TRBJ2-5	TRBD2	TGCGCCAGCAGCTTGTCGGTACTAGCGGAGGAGACCCAGTACTTC	CASSLSVLAEETQYF
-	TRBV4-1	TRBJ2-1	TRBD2	TGCGCCAGCAGCCAGGGCGCGGGAGGAATATACAATGAGCAGTTCTTC	CASSQGAGGIYNEQFF
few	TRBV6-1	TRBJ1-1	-	TGTGCCAGCATCAAGAACAGGGTGAACACTGAAGCTTTCTTT	CASIKNRVNTEAFF
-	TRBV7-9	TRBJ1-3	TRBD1	TGTGCCAGCAGCTTGAGGGGGGGACAGGTTTTT	CASSLRGGQVF
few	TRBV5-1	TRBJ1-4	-	TGCGCCAGCACTAGACAGCCTAATGAAAAACTGTTTTTT	CASTRQPNEKLFF
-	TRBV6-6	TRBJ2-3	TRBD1	TGTGCCAGCAGTTACTCCGACAGGGGACGAGATACGCAGTATTTT	CASSYSDRGRDTQYF
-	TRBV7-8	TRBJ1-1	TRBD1	TGTGCCAGCAGCAGACTTCGGGACAGGGGAAGTAACACTGAAGCTTTCTTT	CASSRLRDRGSNTEAFF
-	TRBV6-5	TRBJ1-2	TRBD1	TGTGCCAGCAGTTCAGACAGGGGATGGGGCTACACCTTC	CASSSDRGWGYTF
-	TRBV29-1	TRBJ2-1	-	TGCAGCGTTGGTGGGAGCTCCTACAATGAGCAGTTCTTC	CSVGGSSYNEQFF
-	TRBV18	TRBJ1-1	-	TGTGCCAGCTCACCAGTGATGGGGGAGGGCACTGAAGCTTTCTTT	CASSPVMGEGTEAFF
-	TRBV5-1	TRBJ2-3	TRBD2	TGCGCCAGCAGCTTGGAGGGACTAAGTAGCACAGATACGCAGTATTTT	CASSLEGLSSTDTQYF
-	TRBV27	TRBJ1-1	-	TGTGCCAGCAGTTTAAGAGGGCCCACTGAAGCTTTCTTT	CASSLRGPTEAFF
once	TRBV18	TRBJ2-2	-	TGTGCCAGCTCACCAGTCACAGGGGAGCTGTTTTTT	CASSPVTGELFF
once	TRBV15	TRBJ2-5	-	TGTGCCACCAGCAGAGATCGGCAGAGGGAGACCCAGTACTTC	CATSRDRQRETQYF
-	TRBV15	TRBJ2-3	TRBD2	TGTGCCACCAGCAGAGACCCGAAGGCGGGGGGAAGCACAGATACGCAGTATTTT	CATSRDPKAGGSTDTQYF
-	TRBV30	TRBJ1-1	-	TGTGCCTGGAGTAAGAGATGGGCAGGGAACACTGAAGCTTTCTTT	CAWSKRWAGNTEAFF
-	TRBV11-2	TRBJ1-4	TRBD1	TGTGCCAGCAGCACGGACAGGGTCAATGCCAAACTGTTTTTT	CASSTDRVNAKLFF
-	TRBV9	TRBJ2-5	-	TGTGCCAGCAGCCTATCTGGAGATGGAACCCAGTACTTC	CASSLSGDGTQYF
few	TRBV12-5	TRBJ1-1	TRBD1	TGTGCTAGTGGGCCAGACAGGGACATTGAAGCTTTCTTT	CASGPDRDIEAFF
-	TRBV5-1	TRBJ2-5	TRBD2	TGCGCCAGCAGCTCGGGACTAGCGGGGGGCCACGGTCAAGAGACCCAGTACTTC	CASSSGLAGGHGQETQYF
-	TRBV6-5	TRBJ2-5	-	TGTGCCAGCAGTACCCGTCCGGACACACAAGAGACCCAGTACTTC	CASSTRPDTQETQYF
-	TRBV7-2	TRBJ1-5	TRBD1	TGTGCCAGCAGCGTACAGGGGAATCAGCCCCAGCATTTT	CASSVQGNQPQHF